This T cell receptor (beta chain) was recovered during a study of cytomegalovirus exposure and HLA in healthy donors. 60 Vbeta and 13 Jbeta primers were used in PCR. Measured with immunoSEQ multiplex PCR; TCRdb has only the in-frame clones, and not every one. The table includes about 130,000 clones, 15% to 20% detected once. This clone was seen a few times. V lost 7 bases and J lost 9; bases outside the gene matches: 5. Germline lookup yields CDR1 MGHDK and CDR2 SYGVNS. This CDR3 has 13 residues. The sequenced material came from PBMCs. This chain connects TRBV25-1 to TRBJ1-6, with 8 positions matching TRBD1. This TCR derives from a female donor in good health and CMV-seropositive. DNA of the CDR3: TGTGCCAGCAACCGACAGGGGAGTTCACCCCTCCACTTT. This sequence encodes CASNRQGSSPLHF. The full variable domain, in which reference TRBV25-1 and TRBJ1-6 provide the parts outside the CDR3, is EADIYQTPRYLVIGTGKKITLECSQTMGHDKMYWYQQDPGMELHLIHYSYGVNSTEKGDLSSESTVSRIRTEHFPLTLESARPSHTSQYLCASNRQGSSPLHFGNGTRLTVT.